One sample yielded the 23 T cell receptor beta chains listed below, sequenced in a study of T cell responses to AZD1222 COVID-19 vaccine. Assay: immunoSEQ multiplex PCR; the TCRdb copy retains only in-frame clones and omits some. The sample records under 250,000 clones, more than 85% being singletons. The sequences come from peripheral blood, collected on day 0 of MenACWY control vaccination. These receptors came from an adult in good health.

The chain couples TRBV5-5 to TRBJ2-5; tentatively, D is TRBD1 or TRBD2 (7 bases each). V was trimmed by 4 bases and J by 4 bases, leaving 17 bases between them. Germline V gives CDR1 SGHKS, CDR2 YYEKEE (reference sequence). The CDR3 is 15 residues long. The chain's CDR3 is CASSLRQGGGETQYF. DNA for the CDR3: TGTGCCAGCAGCCTCCGACAGGGCGGGGGAGAGACCCAGTACTTC.

The CDR3 sequence is CASTRPEGGTNYGYTF. The CDR3 bases are TGTGCCAGCACCAGACCCGAAGGCGGCACCAACTATGGCTACACCTTC. The J gene is TRBJ1-2, the V gene TRBV6-6; D is ambiguous. Per the germline V gene, CDR1 is MNHNY and CDR2 is SVGAGI (reference sequence). With 7 bases removed from V and 2 bases from J, the gap between germline ends came to 20 bases. The CDR3 totals 16 residues.

The count of this clone is one. The rearrangement links TRBV5-1 to TRBJ2-5; D unresolved. This CDR3 region has 15 residues. Trimming removed 0 bases from V and 4 bases from J, with 13 bases in between. Germline V gives CDR1 SGHRS, CDR2 YFSETQ. The CDR3 protein is CASSLAGPNRETQYF. Here the CDR3 DNA reads TGCGCCAGCAGCTTGGCCGGGCCGAACAGAGAGACCCAGTACTTC.

The chain is built from TRBV5-1 and TRBJ1-4; 9 bases are shared with TRBD1. The germline CDR1 and CDR2 sequences are SGHRS and YFSETQ. With V trimmed by 4 bases and J by 11 bases, 9 bases remained unmatched. The CDR3 is 14 residues long. Here the CDR3 reads CASSAGDRVDKLFF. The CDR3 DNA reads TGCGCCAGCAGCGCCGGGGACAGGGTGGATAAACTGTTTTTT.

The chain employs TRBV3-1 (or the pseudogene TRBV3-2) and TRBJ2-3, with 7 bases lining up with TRBD1. V lost 3 bases to trimming and J lost 0 bases; unmatched junction nucleotides: 6. Per germline, CDR1 LGHDT and CDR2 YNNKEL (reference sequence). The CDR3 consists of 16 residues. As DNA, the CDR3 is TGTGCCAGCAGCCATCGGACAGGAGTAAGCACAGATACGCAGTATTTT. Amino acid sequence: CASSHRTGVSTDTQYF.

The chain combines TRBV12-3 or TRBV12-4 with TRBJ2-2; D is ambiguous. The CDR3 runs to 13 residues. Trimming cost V 4 bases and J 7 bases, with 10 bases left between them. This CDR3 reads CASSSVRGGELFF. The CDR3 region has the DNA TGTGCCAGCAGTTCTGTGCGCGGCGGGGAGCTGTTTTTT.

V gene TRBV19 combines with J gene TRBJ2-7, with TRBD1 matching over 8 bases. Germline-derived CDR1 and CDR2 are LNHDA and SQIVND (reference sequence). J gave up 2 bases and V 2 bases, and 2 bases lay outside the gene matches. This CDR3 has 14 residues. The CDR3 here is CASSISGGPYEQYF. The DNA for the CDR3 is TGTGCCAGTAGTATATCAGGGGGCCCCTACGAGCAGTACTTC.

The chain employs TRBV7-6 and TRBJ1-1; D gene ambiguous. CDR3 length: 13 amino acids. Germline V lookup: CDR1 SGHVS, CDR2 FNYEAQ. The V end was cut by 1 base, the J end by 2 bases, with 5 bases between. The CDR3: CASSLVQNTEAFF. The CDR3 DNA is TGTGCCAGCAGCTTAGTTCAAAACACTGAAGCTTTCTTT.

The V and J genes are TRBV12-1 and TRBJ2-1; the DNA was not compared with TRBD2, the D call given in the table. TRBV12-1 is marked as a pseudogene. The CDR3 contains 15 residues. This CDR3 is CASSSLAGGPDEQFF. The CDR3 region has the DNA TGTGCCAGCAGCTCACTAGCGGGGGGGCCGGATGAGCAGTTCTTC.

This sequence joins TRBV5-6 and TRBJ1-2, with D hard to call. Germline CDR1 is SGHDT and CDR2 is YYEEEE. The CDR3 totals 14 residues. V was trimmed by 4 bases and J by 4 bases, leaving 14 bases between them. CDR3 sequence (DNA): TGTGCCAGCAGCCCTGGGAGGGTCCGCTATGGCTACACCTTC. Protein sequence: CASSPGRVRYGYTF. Using reference TRBV5-6 and TRBJ1-2 for the parts outside the CDR3, the full variable domain is DAGVTQSPTHLIKTRGQQVTLRCSPKSGHDTVSWYQQALGQGPQFIFQYYEEEERQRGNFPDRFSGHQFPNYSSELNVNALLLGDSALYLCASSPGRVRYGYTFGSGTRLTVV.

A single count supports this clone. The CDR3 nucleotides are TGTGCCAGCAGCCTGATGGACAGGGGGTCGGGTTCACCCCTCCACTTT. Protein sequence: CASSLMDRGSGSPLHF. V and J are TRBV7-8 and TRBJ1-6; 10 bases are a match to TRBD1. The V gene's germline CDR1 is SGHVS and CDR2 FQNEAQ. The V segment lost 5 bases and the J segment 9 bases; nucleotides outside the gene matches: 10. The CDR3 consists of 16 residues. Complete variable domain (other parts from reference TRBV7-8 and TRBJ1-6): GAGVSQSPRYKVAKRGQDVALRCDPISGHVSLFWYQQALGQGPEFLTYFQNEAQLDKSGLPSDRFFAERPEGSVSTLKIQRTQQEDSAVYLCASSLMDRGSGSPLHFGNGTRLTVT.

The chain uses TRBV10-2 and TRBJ2-3; D may be TRBD1 (6 bases). V was cut by 4 bases and J by 3 bases, with 11 bases left in between. This CDR3 contains 14 residues. Looked up from germline, CDR1 is WSHSY and CDR2 is SAAADI. In nucleotides, the CDR3 is TGCGCCAGCAGTGGGAAGAGGGGGACAGATACGCAGTATTTT. This sequence encodes CASSGKRGTDTQYF.

The V call is TRBV10-3, the J call TRBJ2-4; D gene ambiguous. This CDR3 is 12 amino acids long. The V gene's germline CDR1 is ENHRY and CDR2 SYGVKD. Trimming took 5 bases from V and 4 from J, leaving 6 bases between them. DNA of the CDR3: TGTGCCATCAGTCCGGAGAAAAACATTCAGTACTTC. Amino acids: CAISPEKNIQYF.

The rearrangement joins TRBV4-3 to TRBJ2-7; 11 bases fit TRBD2. In germline, CDR1 is LGHNA, CDR2 YSLEER. This CDR3 has 14 amino acids. V shed 4 bases and J 3 bases; nucleotides not matched to a gene: 2. The CDR3 DNA reads TGCGCCAGCAGCCCGACTAGCGGGAACTACGAGCAGTACTTC. Its translation: CASSPTSGNYEQYF.

This rearrangement joins TRBV29-1 to TRBJ1-2; D uncertain. The CDR3 is 10 residues long. Germline-derived CDR1 and CDR2 are SQVTM and ANQGSEA. Trimming took 0 bases from V and 10 from J, leaving 6 bases between them. The CDR3 region is CSVEEFSYTF. The DNA for the CDR3 is TGCAGCGTTGAAGAGTTCTCCTACACCTTC.

This chain uses TRBV19 with TRBJ1-4, with D possibly being TRBD1 (5 bases). V was pared by 1 base and J by 8 bases, with 8 bases between. Germline lookup yields CDR1 LNHDA and CDR2 SQIVND (reference sequence). CDR3 length: 13 residues. In nucleotides, the CDR3 is TGTGCCAGTAGTATAGCACAGGCGGAAAAACTGTTTTTT. This encodes CASSIAQAEKLFF.

The chain carries TRBV9 and TRBJ1-1; D call uncertain. This CDR3 has 15 amino acids. Germline-derived CDR1 and CDR2 are SGDLS and YYNGEE. V lost 2 bases and J 0 bases, leaving 11 bases between the germline ends. In nucleotides, the CDR3 is TGTGCCAGCAGCGTCTCGGCAGGCGTGAACACTGAAGCTTTCTTT. This gives the protein CASSVSAGVNTEAFF.

The chain combines TRBV12-3 or TRBV12-4 with TRBJ1-1; TRBD1 matches at 9 bases. This CDR3 is built from 13 residues. The trim removed 3 bases at V and 5 bases at J, leaving 1 base unmatched. This CDR3 reads CASSFDRGTEAFF. CDR3 DNA sequence: TGTGCCAGCAGTTTTGACAGGGGGACTGAAGCTTTCTTT.

The chain combines TRBV7-9 with TRBJ2-7; D ambiguous. CDR3 length: 15 amino acids. Per germline, CDR1 SEHNR and CDR2 FQNEAQ (reference sequence). The V and J ends lost 3 bases and 2 bases respectively, with 14 bases between them. The CDR3 nucleotides read TGTGCCAGCAGCTTTACAAGGTACCAAACCTACGAGCAGTACTTC. Protein product: CASSFTRYQTYEQYF.

The V call is TRBV5-6, the J call TRBJ2-7; either TRBD1 or TRBD2 may supply D (5 bases each). Trimming took off 4 bases at V and 0 bases at J, with 8 bases between the two ends. Germline V lookup: CDR1 SGHDT, CDR2 YYEEEE. The CDR3 loop spans 13 amino acids. The CDR3 nucleotides read TGTGCCAGCAGCCGGGACGTCTCCTACGAGCAGTACTTC. Translating it yields CASSRDVSYEQYF. Drawing the rest from reference TRBV5-6 and TRBJ2-7, the complete variable domain is DAGVTQSPTHLIKTRGQQVTLRCSPKSGHDTVSWYQQALGQGPQFIFQYYEEEERQRGNFPDRFSGHQFPNYSSELNVNALLLGDSALYLCASSRDVSYEQYFGPGTRLTVT.

The chain carries TRBV6-5 and TRBJ1-1; D remains ambiguous. There are 12 residues in the CDR3. With 4 bases removed from V and 0 bases from J, the gap between germline ends came to 3 bases. Germline-derived CDR1 and CDR2 are MNHEY and SVGAGI. The chain's CDR3 is CASSSVNTEAFF. The CDR3 coding sequence is TGTGCCAGCAGTTCCGTGAACACTGAAGCTTTCTTT.

The rearrangement uses TRBV5-4 and TRBJ1-1; 7 nucleotides line up with TRBD1. Trimming took 3 bases from V and 3 from J; bases not matched to a gene: 5. This CDR3 has 14 residues. Germline V gene data show CDR1 as SGHNT and CDR2 as YYREEE (reference sequence). Written as DNA, the CDR3 is TGTGCCAGCAGCTCAAAAACAGGGGACACTGAAGCTTTCTTT. Translated, it gives CASSSKTGDTEAFF.

This chain connects TRBV5-6 to TRBJ2-1; 7 bases are shared with TRBD2. The germline V gene has CDR1 SGHDT and CDR2 YYEEEE. V lost 4 bases to trimming and J lost 3 bases; unmatched junction nucleotides: 13. The CDR3 sequence is 17 residues long. CDR3 DNA sequence: TGTGCCAGCAGCCCAAGCCCTAGCGGTTCCTTCTACAATGAGCAGTTCTTC. Translation: CASSPSPSGSFYNEQFF.